Given below is one TCR beta chain in context. The data belong to a study of blood T cell repertoires in COVID-19. The wider study: PBMCs, B-cell-depleted T cells, or T cells provided the cDNA or gDNA that made up the material.

Assay used: immunoSEQ multiplex PCR; TCRdb lists only in-frame clones, some missing. The sample comprises roughly 410,000 clones, roughly 90% of which are singletons, and around 1.5% rests with the top ten. The CDR3 length is 14 residues. The V and J ends lost 7 bases and 4 bases respectively, with 16 bases between them. Germline-derived CDR1 and CDR2 are MDHEN and SYDVKM. The rearrangement links TRBV28 to TRBJ1-2; D perhaps matches TRBD1 (5 bases). Specimen: peripheral blood. The sequence derives from a woman in her thirties or forties with COVID-19, enrolled during active disease. The CDR3 here is CASTSRRVFYGYTF. The CDR3 region has the DNA TGTGCCAGCACCTCACGCAGGGTTTTCTATGGCTACACCTTC.